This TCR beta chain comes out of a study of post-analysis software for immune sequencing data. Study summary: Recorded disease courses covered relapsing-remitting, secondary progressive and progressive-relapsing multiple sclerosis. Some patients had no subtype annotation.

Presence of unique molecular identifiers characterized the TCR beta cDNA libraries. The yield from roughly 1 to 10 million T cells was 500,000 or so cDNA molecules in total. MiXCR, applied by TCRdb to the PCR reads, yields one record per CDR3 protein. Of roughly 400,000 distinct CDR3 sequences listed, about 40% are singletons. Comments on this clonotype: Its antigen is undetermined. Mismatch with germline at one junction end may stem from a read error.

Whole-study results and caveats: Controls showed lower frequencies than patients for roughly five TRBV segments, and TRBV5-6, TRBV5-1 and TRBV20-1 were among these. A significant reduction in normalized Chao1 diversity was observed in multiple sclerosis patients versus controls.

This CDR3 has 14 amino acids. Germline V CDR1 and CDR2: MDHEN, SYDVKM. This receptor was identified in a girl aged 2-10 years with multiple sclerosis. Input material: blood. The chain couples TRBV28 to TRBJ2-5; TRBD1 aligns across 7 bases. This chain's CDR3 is CATHLRGRSETQYF. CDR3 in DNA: TGTGCCACCCACCTAAGGGGGCGGTCAGAGACTCAGTACTTC.